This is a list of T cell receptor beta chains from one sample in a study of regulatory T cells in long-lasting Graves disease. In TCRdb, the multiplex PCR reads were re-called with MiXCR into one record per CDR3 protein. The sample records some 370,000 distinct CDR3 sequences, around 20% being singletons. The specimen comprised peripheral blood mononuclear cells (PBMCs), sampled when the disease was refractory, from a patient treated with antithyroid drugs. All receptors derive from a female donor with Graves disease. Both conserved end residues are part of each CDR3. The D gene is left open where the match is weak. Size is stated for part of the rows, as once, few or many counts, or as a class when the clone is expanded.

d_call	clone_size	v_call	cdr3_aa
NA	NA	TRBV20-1	CSALELYEQYF
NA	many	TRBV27	CASSDNRVGTEAFF
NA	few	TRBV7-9	CASSLEAVDYEQYF
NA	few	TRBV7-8	CASSLGVGEWGNEQFF
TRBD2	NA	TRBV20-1	CSARVSGRGTYEQYF
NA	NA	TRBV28	CASSFPPFTDTQYF
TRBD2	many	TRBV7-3	CASGSGTSGLETQYF
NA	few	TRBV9	CASSSEGITILETQYF
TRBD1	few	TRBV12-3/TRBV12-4	CASSFEGGVRETQYF
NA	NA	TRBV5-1	CASRKLETYEQYF
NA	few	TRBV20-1	CSAPLFFGHNEQFF
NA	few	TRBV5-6	CASRTDFNNYGYTF
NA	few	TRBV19	CASSISGGLEAFF
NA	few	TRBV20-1	CSAKGTDPSMWGYTF
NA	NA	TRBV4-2	CASSPGLDNEQYF
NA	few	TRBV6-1	CASSQIWVDHEQYF
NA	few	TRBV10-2	CASSENQGMGAKNIQYF
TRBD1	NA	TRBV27	CASSPIVPTGMTGELFF
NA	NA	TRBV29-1	CSVTGYYEQYF
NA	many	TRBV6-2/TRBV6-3	CASSPGLLVQAFF
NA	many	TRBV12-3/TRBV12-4	CASSLEVTKETQYF
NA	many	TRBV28	CASSFGRGGTEAFF
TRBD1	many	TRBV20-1	CSARDLRETGGRETQYF
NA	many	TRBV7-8	CASSLAGALEQYF
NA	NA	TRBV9	CASSVASSSYEQYF
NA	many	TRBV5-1	CASSLAGPDTGELFF
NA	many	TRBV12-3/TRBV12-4	CASSLPGETQYF
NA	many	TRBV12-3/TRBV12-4	CASSRESYEQYF
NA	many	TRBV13	CASTLRTAQETQYF
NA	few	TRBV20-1	CSGGTGGEQYF
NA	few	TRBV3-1	CASSPFGRGAEKLFF
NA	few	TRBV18	CASSPPTGEGAGELFF
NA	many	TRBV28	CASSSEVGAPKGYTF
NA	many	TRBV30	CAWSIGESGRNTIYF
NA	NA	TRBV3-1	CVSSQIGRGTYEQYF